One and the same sample provided the 8 T cell receptor beta chains below, sequenced in a study of Graves' ophthalmopathy and Graves' hyperthyroidism. RNA served as the template for amplifying TCR beta CDR3 regions. Following a first-round RT-PCR that used HTBI primers, a second-round multiplex PCR was carried out. TCRdb re-analysed the multiplex PCR reads in MiXCR, keeping a single row per CDR3 protein. This table has over a million distinct CDR3 sequences, about 36% appearing once. What was sequenced was peripheral blood or thyroid tissue (not recorded which). These receptors were taken from an adult man with Graves' hyperthyroidism.

Ten or more counts support this clonotype. The chain joins TRBV20-1 to TRBJ2-5, with D tentatively TRBD2 (7 bases). The CDR3 has 13 residues. Trimming removed 4 bases from V and 2 bases from J, with 11 bases in between. CDR1 and CDR2 (germline): DFQATT, SNEGSKA (reference sequence). CDR3 protein: CSATRGGQETQYF. For the CDR3, the DNA is TGCAGTGCTACGAGGGGGGGGCAAGAGACCCAGTACTTC.

In its sample, this clonotype was seen once. This could be a read error, since a much larger clone is one nucleotide away. Lacking the conserved final phenylalanine or tryptophan, this CDR3 likely reflects a read error. The CDR3 spells CASSWGEGETEAFL. The CDR3, as DNA: TGTGCCAGCAGCTGGGGTGAGGGAGAGACTGAAGCTTTCCTT. The genes are TRBV7-9 and TRBJ1-1; no firm D call. This CDR3 comprises 14 residues. With 4 bases removed from V and 5 bases from J, the gap between germline ends came to 14 bases. The V gene's germline CDR1 is SEHNR and CDR2 FQNEAQ (reference sequence).

CDR3 sequence reads: CSVVSGLAGARYEQYF. For the CDR3, the DNA is TGCAGCGTCGTGTCGGGACTAGCGGGAGCGCGTTACGAGCAGTACTTC. The V and J genes are TRBV29-1 and TRBJ2-7; 14 positions match TRBD2. J gave up 4 bases and V 6 bases, and 11 bases lay outside the gene matches. This CDR3 region has 16 residues. Germline loops: CDR1 SQVTM, CDR2 ANQGSEA.

The chain joins TRBV25-1 to TRBJ2-5, with 7 positions matching TRBD2. Germline assignment: CDR1 MGHDK and CDR2 SYGVNS. V dropped 2 bases and J dropped 5; count of bases not matched to a gene: 14. This CDR3 has 17 residues. For the CDR3, the DNA is TGTGCCAGCAGTGAAGGGTACCTAGCGGCCCCCGTGGAGACCCAGTACTTC. Translated, it gives CASSEGYLAAPVETQYF.

The chain combines TRBV20-1 with TRBJ2-5; 15 bases are shared with TRBD2. Germline loops: CDR1 DFQATT, CDR2 SNEGSKA (reference sequence). There are 15 residues in the CDR3. After removal of 6 bases from V and 5 bases from J, the junction contained 7 bases not matched to a gene. The DNA for the CDR3 is TGCAGTGCCCGGACTAGCGGGGGGGCCGGGGAGACCCAGTACTTC. Residues: CSARTSGGAGETQYF.

This clonotype has a handful of counts. The rearrangement uses TRBV12-5 and TRBJ1-2, with 9 bases matching TRBD1. Germline lookup yields CDR1 LGHNT and CDR2 FRNRAP. The CDR3 length is 14 residues. Trimming took 4 bases from V and 6 from J; bases not matched to a gene: 6. CDR3 bases: TGTGCTAGTGGTTCAACCGGGACAGGGAATGGCTACACCTTC. Its protein is CASGSTGTGNGYTF.

This clonotype was seen a few times. The chain joins TRBV3-1 to TRBJ2-7; D is perhaps TRBD1 (6 bases). V was clipped by 0 bases and J by 4 bases, with 13 bases between them. CDR1 is LGHDT, CDR2 YNNKEL, per germline (reference sequence). The CDR3 is 15 amino acids. CDR3 sequence (DNA): TGTGCCAGCAGCCAAGAAAGGACAGTCCATTACGAGCAGTACTTC. This sequence encodes CASSQERTVHYEQYF.

This clonotype has a count of ten or more. The rearrangement uses TRBV19 and TRBJ1-5, with D possibly matching TRBD1 (6 bases). The length of the CDR3 is 14 residues. From germline, CDR1 is LNHDA and CDR2 SQIVND (reference sequence). The V end was cut by 4 bases, the J end by 2 bases, with 9 bases between. The CDR3 region is CASSRDNGNQPQHF. The CDR3 DNA reads TGTGCCAGTAGTAGGGACAACGGCAATCAGCCCCAGCATTTT.